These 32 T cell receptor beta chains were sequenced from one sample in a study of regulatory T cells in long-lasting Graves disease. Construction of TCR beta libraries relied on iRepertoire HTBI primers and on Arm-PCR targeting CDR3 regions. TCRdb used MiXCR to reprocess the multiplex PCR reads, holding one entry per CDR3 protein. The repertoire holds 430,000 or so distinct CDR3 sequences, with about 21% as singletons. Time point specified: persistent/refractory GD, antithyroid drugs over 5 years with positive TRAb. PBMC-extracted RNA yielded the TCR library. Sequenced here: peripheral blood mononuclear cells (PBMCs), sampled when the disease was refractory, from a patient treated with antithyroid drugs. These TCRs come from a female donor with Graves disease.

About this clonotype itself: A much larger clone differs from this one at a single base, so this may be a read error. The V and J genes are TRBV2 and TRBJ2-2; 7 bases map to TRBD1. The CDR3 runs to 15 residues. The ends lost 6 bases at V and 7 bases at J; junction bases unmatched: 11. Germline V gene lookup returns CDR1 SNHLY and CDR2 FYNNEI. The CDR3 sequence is CASREKTTGIGELFF. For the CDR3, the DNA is TGTGCCAGCAGGGAGAAAACGACAGGGATCGGGGAGCTGTTTTTT.

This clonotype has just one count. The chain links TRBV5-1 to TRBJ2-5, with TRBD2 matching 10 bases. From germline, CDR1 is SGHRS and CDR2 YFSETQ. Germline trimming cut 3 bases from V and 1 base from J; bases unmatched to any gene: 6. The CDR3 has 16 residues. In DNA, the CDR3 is TGCGCCAGCAGCTCCGGGACTAGCGCATTCCAAGAGACCCAGTACTTC. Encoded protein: CASSSGTSAFQETQYF. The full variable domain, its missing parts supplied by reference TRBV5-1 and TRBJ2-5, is KAGVTQTPRYLIKTRGQQVTLSCSPISGHRSVSWYQQTPGQGLQFLFEYFSETQRNKGNFPGRFSGRQFSNSRSEMNVSTLELGDSALYLCASSSGTSAFQETQYFGPGTRLLVL.

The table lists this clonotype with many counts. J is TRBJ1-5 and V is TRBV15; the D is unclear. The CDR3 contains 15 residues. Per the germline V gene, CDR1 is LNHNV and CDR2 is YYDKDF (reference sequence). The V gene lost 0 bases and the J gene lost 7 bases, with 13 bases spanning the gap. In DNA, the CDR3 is TGTGCCACCAGCAGAGACCTCGGGCGCAGACAGCCCCAGCATTTT. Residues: CATSRDLGRRQPQHF. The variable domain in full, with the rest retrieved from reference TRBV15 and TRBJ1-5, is DAMVIQNPRYQVTQFGKPVTLSCSQTLNHNVMYWYQQKSSQAPKLLFHYYDKDFNNEADTPDNFQSRRPNTSFCFLDIRSPGLGDTAMYLCATSRDLGRRQPQHFGDGTRLSIL.

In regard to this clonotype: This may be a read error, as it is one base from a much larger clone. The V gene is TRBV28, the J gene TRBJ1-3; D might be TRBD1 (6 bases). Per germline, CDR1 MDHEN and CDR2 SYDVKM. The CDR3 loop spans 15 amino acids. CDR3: CASSFPGGSGNTTYF. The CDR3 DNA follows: TGTGCCAGCAGTTTTCCTGGGGGCTCTGGAAACACCACATATTTT.

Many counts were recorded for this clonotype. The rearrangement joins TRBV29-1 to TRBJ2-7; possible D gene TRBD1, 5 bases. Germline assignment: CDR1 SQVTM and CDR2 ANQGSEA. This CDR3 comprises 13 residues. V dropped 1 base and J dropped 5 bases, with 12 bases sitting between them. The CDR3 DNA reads TGCAGCGTTGAAGCGGCAGGGTCAGACGAGCAGTACTTC. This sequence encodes CSVEAAGSDEQYF.

CDR3 coding DNA: TGTGCCAGCAGCTTTTCTAGGACGAACACTGAAGCTTTCTTT. Translating it yields CASSFSRTNTEAFF. The chain joins TRBV7-9 to TRBJ1-1, with no clear D. The V gene's germline CDR1 is SEHNR and CDR2 FQNEAQ (reference sequence). The CDR3 is 14 residues long. V was cut by 3 bases and J by 1 base, with 9 bases left in between. Full variable domain (outside the CDR3, taken from reference TRBV7-9 and TRBJ1-1): DTGVSQNPRHKITKRGQNVTFRCDPISEHNRLYWYRQTLGQGPEFLTYFQNEAQLEKSRLLSDRFSAERPKGSFSTLEIQRTEQGDSAMYLCASSFSRTNTEAFFGQGTRLTVV.

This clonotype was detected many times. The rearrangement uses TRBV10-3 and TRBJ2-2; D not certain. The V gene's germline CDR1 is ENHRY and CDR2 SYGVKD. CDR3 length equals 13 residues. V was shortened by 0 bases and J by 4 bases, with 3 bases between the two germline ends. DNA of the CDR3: TGTGCCATCAGTGAGTCGACCACCGGGGAGCTGTTTTTT. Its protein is CAISESTTGELFF.

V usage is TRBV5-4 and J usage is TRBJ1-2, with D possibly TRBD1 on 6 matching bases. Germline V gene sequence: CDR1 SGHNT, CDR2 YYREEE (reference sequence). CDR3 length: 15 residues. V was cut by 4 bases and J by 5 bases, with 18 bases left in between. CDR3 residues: CASSPGGRGWYGYTF. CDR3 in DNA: TGTGCCAGCAGCCCGGGCGGCAGGGGATGGTATGGCTACACCTTC.

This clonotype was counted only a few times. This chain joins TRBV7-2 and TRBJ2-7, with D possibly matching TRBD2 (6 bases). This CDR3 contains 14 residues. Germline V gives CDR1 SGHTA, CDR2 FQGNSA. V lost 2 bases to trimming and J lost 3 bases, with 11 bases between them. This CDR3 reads CASSLSGESYEQYF. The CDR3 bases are TGTGCCAGCAGCTTATCGGGGGAGAGCTACGAGCAGTACTTC.

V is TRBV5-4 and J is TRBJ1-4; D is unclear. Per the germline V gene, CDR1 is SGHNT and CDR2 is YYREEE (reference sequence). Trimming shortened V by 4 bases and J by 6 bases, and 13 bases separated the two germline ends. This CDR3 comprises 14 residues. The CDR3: CASSPGNTDEKLFF. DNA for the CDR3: TGTGCCAGCAGCCCCGGTAATACGGATGAAAAACTGTTTTTT. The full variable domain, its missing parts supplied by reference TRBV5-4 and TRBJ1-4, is ETGVTQSPTHLIKTRGQQVTLRCSSQSGHNTVSWYQQALGQGPQFIFQYYREEENGRGNFPPRFSGLQFPNYSSELNVNALELDDSALYLCASSPGNTDEKLFFGSGTQLSVL.

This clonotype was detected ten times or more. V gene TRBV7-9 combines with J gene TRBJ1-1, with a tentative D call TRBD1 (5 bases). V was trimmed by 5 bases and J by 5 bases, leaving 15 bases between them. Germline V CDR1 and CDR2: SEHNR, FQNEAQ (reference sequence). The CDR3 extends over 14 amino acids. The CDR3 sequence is CASSPRGRLTEAFF. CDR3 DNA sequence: TGTGCCAGCAGCCCTCGGGGCAGACTGACTGAAGCTTTCTTT. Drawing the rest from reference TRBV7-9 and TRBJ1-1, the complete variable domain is DTGVSQNPRHKITKRGQNVTFRCDPISEHNRLYWYRQTLGQGPEFLTYFQNEAQLEKSRLLSDRFSAERPKGSFSTLEIQRTEQGDSAMYLCASSPRGRLTEAFFGQGTRLTVV.

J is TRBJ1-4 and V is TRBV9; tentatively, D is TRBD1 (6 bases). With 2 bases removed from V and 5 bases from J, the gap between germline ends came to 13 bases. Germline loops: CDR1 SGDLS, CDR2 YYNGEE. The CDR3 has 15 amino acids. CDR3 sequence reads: CASSVGAGLNEKLFF. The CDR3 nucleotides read TGTGCCAGCAGCGTGGGGGCCGGCCTGAATGAAAAACTGTTTTTT. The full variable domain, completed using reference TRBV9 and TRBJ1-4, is DSGVTQTPKHLITATGQRVTLRCSPRSGDLSVYWYQQSLDQGLQFLIQYYNGEERAKGNILERFSAQQFPDLHSELNLSSLELGDSALYFCASSVGAGLNEKLFFGSGTQLSVL.

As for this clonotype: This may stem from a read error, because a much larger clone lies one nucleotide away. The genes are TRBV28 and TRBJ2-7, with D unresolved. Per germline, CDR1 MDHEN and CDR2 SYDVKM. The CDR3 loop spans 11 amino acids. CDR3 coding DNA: TGTGCCAGCAGACGCCTCTACGAGCAGTGCTTC. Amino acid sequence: CASRRLYEQCF.

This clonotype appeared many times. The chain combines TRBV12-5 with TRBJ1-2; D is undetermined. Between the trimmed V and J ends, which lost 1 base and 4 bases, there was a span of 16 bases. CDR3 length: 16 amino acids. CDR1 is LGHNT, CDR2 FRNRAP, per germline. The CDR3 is CASGLETGPPGYGYTF. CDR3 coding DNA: TGTGCTAGTGGTTTGGAGACCGGGCCCCCGGGCTATGGCTACACCTTC.

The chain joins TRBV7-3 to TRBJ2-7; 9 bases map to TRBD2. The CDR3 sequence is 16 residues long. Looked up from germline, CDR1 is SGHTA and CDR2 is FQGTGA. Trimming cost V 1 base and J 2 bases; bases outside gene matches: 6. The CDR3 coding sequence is TGTGCCAGCAGCTTAATGGGTAGCGGGGGAACCTACGAGCAGTACTTC. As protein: CASSLMGSGGTYEQYF.

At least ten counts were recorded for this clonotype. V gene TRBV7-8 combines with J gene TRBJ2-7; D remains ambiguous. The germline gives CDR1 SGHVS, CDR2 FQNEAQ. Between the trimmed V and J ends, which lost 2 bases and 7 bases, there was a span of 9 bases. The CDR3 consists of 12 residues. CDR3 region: CASSLPLGEQYF. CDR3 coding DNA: TGTGCCAGCAGCTTACCGTTAGGAGAGCAGTACTTC.

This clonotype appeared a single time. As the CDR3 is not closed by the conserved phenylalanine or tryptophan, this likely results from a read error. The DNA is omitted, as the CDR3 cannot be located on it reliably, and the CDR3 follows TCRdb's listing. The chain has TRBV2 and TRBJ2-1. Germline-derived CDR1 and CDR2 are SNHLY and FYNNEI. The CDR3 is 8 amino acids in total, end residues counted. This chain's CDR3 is CASSEDFT.

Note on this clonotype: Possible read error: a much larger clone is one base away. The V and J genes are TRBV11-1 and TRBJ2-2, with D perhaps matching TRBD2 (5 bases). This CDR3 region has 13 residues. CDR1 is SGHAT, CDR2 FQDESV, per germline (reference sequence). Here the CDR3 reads CASSRENTGELLF. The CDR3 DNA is TGTGCCAGCAGCCGCGAGAACACCGGGGAGCTGCTTTTT.

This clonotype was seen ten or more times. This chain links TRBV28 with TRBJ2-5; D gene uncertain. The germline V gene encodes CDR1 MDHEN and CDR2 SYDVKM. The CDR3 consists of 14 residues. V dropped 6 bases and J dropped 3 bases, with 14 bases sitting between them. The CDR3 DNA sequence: TGTGCCAGCAGCACCGCCGGCTTGAAAGAGACCCAGTACTTC. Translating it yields CASSTAGLKETQYF. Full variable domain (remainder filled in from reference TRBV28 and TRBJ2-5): DVKVTQSSRYLVKRTGEKVFLECVQDMDHENMFWYRQDPGLGLRLIYFSYDVKMKEKGDIPEGYSVSREKKERFSLILESASTNQTSMYLCASSTAGLKETQYFGPGTRLLVL.

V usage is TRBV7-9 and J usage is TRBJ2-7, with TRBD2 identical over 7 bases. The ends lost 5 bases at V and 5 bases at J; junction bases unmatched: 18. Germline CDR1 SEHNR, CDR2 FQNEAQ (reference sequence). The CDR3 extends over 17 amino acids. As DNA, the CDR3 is TGTGCCAGCAGCCTAACGTCCCCGTCCAGCGGGATAGACGAGCAGTACTTC. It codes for CASSLTSPSSGIDEQYF.

DNA of the CDR3: TGTGCCAGCAGTTTATGGGCCCTCCACTTT. This codes for CASSLWALHF. The chain links TRBV27 to TRBJ1-6, with D uncertain. V dropped 1 base and J dropped 14 bases, with 3 bases sitting between them. Per germline, CDR1 MNHEY and CDR2 SMNVEV (reference sequence). The CDR3 spans 10 residues.

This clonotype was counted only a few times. CDR3: CSAIKSGQGSYEQYF. In DNA form, the CDR3 reads TGCAGTGCTATAAAATCGGGACAGGGCTCCTACGAGCAGTACTTC. This chain uses TRBV20-1 with TRBJ2-7; 9 bases agree with TRBD1. The germline V gene has CDR1 DFQATT and CDR2 SNEGSKA (reference sequence). V gave up 4 bases and J gave up 0 bases; unmatched junction bases: 7. This CDR3 spans 15 amino acids.

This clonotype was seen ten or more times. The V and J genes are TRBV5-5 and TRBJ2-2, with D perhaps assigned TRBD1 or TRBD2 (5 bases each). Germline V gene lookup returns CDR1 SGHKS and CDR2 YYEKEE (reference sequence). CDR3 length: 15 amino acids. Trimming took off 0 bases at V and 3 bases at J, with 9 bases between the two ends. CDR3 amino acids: CASSLVLGDTGELFF. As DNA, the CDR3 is TGTGCCAGCAGCTTGGTTCTGGGGGACACCGGGGAGCTGTTTTTT. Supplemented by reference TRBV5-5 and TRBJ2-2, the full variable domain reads DAGVTQSPTHLIKTRGQQVTLRCSPISGHKSVSWYQQVLGQGPQFIFQYYEKEERGRGNFPDRFSARQFPNYSSELNVNALLLGDSALYLCASSLVLGDTGELFFGEGSRLTVL.

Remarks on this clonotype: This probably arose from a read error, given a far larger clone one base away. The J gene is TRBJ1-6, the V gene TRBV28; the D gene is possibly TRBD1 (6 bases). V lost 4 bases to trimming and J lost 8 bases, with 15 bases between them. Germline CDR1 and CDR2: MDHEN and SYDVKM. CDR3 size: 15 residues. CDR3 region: CASSYPGGDDSPLHF. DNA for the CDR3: TGTGCCAGCAGTTACCCTGGGGGCGACGATTCACCCCTCCACTTT.

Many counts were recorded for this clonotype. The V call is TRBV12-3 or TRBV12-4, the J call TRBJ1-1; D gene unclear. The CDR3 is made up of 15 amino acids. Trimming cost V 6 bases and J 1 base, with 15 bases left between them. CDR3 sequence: CASSPRRTENTEAFF. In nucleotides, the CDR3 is TGTGCCAGCAGCCCGAGGCGGACGGAGAACACTGAAGCTTTCTTT.

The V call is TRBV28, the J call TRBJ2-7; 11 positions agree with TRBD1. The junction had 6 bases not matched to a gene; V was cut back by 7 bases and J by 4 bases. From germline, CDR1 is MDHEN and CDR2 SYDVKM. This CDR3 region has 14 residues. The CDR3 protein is CASTWDRGGYEQYF. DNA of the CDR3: TGTGCCAGCACCTGGGACAGGGGGGGGTACGAGCAGTACTTC.

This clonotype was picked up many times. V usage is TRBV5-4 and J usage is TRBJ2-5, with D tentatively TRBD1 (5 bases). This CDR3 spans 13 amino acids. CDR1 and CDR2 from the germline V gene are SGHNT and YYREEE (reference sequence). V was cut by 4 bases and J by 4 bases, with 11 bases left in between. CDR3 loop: CASSPPQGETQYF. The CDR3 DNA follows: TGTGCCAGCAGCCCCCCCCAGGGAGAGACCCAGTACTTC.

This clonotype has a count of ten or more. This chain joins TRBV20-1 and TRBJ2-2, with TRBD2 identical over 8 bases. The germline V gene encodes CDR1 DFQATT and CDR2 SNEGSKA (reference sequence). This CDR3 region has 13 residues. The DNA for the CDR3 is TGCAGAGGACTAGCCGGGAACACCGGGGAGCTGTTTTTT. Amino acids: CRGLAGNTGELFF.

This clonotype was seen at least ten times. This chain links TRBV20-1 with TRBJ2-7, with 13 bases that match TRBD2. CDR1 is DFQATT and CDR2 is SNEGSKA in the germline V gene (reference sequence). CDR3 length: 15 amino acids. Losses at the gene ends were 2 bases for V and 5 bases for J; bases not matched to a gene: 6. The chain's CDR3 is CSARRTSGRPHEQYF. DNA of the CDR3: TGCAGTGCTAGACGGACTAGCGGGAGACCCCACGAGCAGTACTTC.

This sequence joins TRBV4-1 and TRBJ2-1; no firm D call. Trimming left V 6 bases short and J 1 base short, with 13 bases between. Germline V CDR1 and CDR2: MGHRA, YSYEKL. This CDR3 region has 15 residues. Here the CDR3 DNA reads TGCGCCAGCAGTCATAGGTGGGAATCCTACAATGAGCAGTTCTTC. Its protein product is CASSHRWESYNEQFF.

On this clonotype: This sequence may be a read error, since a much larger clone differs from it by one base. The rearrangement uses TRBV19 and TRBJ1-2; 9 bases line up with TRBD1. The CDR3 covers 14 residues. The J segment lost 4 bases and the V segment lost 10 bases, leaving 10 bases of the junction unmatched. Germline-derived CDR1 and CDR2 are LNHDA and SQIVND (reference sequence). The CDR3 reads CANTPGQGGYGYTF. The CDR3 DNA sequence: TGTGCCAATACTCCGGGACAGGGCGGCTATGGCTACACCTTC.

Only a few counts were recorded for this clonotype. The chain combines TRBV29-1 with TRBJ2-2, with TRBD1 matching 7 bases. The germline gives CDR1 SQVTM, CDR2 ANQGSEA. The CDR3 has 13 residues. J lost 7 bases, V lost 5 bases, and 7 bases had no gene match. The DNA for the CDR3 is TGCAGCGTTCGCAGGGGGTCAGGCGGGGAGCTGTTTTTT. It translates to CSVRRGSGGELFF.